A single sample gave rise to the 24 T cell receptor beta chains below, sequenced in a study of control samples from healthy donors and cancer patients. TCRdb keeps only in-frame clones here, not all; method: immunoSEQ multiplex PCR. Among around 120,000 clones listed, approximately 89% were seen once. Sequencing was performed on blood. The source of these receptors is a man aged 60 to 69 in good health.

This clone showed up just a few times. The chain carries TRBV5-5 and TRBJ1-5, with D tentatively TRBD1 (5 bases). Trimming stripped 2 bases from V and 6 bases from J, with 12 bases between. The CDR3 length is 14 residues. Germline V gene data show CDR1 as SGHKS and CDR2 as YYEKEE (reference sequence). The CDR3 here is CASSFEGAVQPQHF. Here the CDR3 DNA reads TGTGCCAGCAGCTTCGAAGGGGCCGTTCAGCCCCAGCATTTT.

About this clone itself: This specimen includes other DNA sequences encoding the same CDR3. This chain links TRBV19 with TRBJ1-4; D uncertain. Germline values: CDR1 LNHDA, CDR2 SQIVND (reference sequence). Trimming took off 1 base at V and 0 bases at J, with 6 bases between the two ends. The CDR3 has 15 residues. CDR3 sequence (DNA): TGTGCCAGTAGTATAGGACGGACAACTAATGAAAAACTGTTTTTT. This codes for CASSIGRTTNEKLFF. The variable domain in full, completed from reference TRBV19 and TRBJ1-4, reads DGGITQSPKYLFRKEGQNVTLSCEQNLNHDAMYWYRQDPGQGLRLIYYSQIVNDFQKGDIAEGYSVSREKKESFPLTVTSAQKNPTAFYLCASSIGRTTNEKLFFGSGTQLSVL.

The chain links TRBV19 to TRBJ1-2; a weak D match, TRBD1 (6 bases). Germline-derived CDR1 and CDR2 are LNHDA and SQIVND (reference sequence). The CDR3 is 16 residues long. Trimming removed 4 bases at V and 6 bases at J, with 21 bases between. The CDR3 region has the DNA TGTGCCAGTAGTAAAACCGGGACACGACCAAACGATGGCTACACCTTC. Translating it yields CASSKTGTRPNDGYTF.

This rearrangement joins TRBV12-3 or TRBV12-4 to TRBJ1-5, with a weak D call TRBD1 (6 bases). The V gene lost 1 base and the J gene lost 9 bases, with 10 bases spanning the gap. The CDR3 sequence is 13 residues long. The CDR3 region is CASSLGGRGPQHF. As DNA, the CDR3 is TGTGCCAGCAGTTTAGGGGGGCGGGGGCCCCAGCATTTT.

The gene calls are TRBV3-1 (or the pseudogene TRBV3-2) and TRBJ2-3, with D maybe TRBD2 (6 bases). With 2 bases removed from V and 0 bases from J, the gap between germline ends came to 24 bases. CDR1 LGHDT and CDR2 YNNKEL come from the germline V gene (reference sequence). This CDR3 is 20 amino acids long. The CDR3 here is CASSQNLIVAGRTSTDTQYF. The CDR3 DNA sequence: TGTGCCAGCAGCCAAAACCTTATTGTGGCGGGGAGAACTAGCACAGATACGCAGTATTTT.

This clone was counted a few times. J is TRBJ2-7 and V is TRBV5-1; TRBD1 is a possible D gene (6 bases). V was shortened by 0 bases and J by 5 bases, with 18 bases between the two germline ends. Germline-derived CDR1 and CDR2 are SGHRS and YFSETQ. The CDR3 loop spans 16 amino acids. CDR3 sequence reads: CASSLDGAGDSDEQYF. In DNA form, the CDR3 reads TGCGCCAGCAGCTTGGATGGGGCAGGGGATAGCGACGAGCAGTACTTC.

V is TRBV7-9 and J is TRBJ1-1; no reliable D call. Trimming left V 0 bases short and J 0 bases short, with 14 bases between. Germline V CDR1 and CDR2: SEHNR, FQNEAQ (reference sequence). CDR3 length: 17 amino acids. The DNA for the CDR3 is TGTGCCAGCAGCTTAGCCGGGCTTGGTCGCATGAACACTGAAGCTTTCTTT. Translating gives CASSLAGLGRMNTEAFF.

This clone was seen just once. The chain joins TRBV5-1 to TRBJ2-5, with D unclear. The CDR3 sequence is 15 residues long. V shed 0 bases and J shed 1 base, with 10 bases lying between them. Germline CDR1 SGHRS, CDR2 YFSETQ. The CDR3 DNA sequence: TGCGCCAGCAGCTTGGAGTTTGGTATCCAAGAGACCCAGTACTTC. Translated, it gives CASSLEFGIQETQYF. Full variable domain (rest looked up from reference TRBV5-1 and TRBJ2-5): KAGVTQTPRYLIKTRGQQVTLSCSPISGHRSVSWYQQTPGQGLQFLFEYFSETQRNKGNFPGRFSGRQFSNSRSEMNVSTLELGDSALYLCASSLEFGIQETQYFGPGTRLLVL.

The V call is TRBV12-3 or TRBV12-4, the J call TRBJ1-3, with D unclear. CDR3 length: 11 amino acids. Trimming cost V 5 bases and J 8 bases, with 7 bases left between them. The CDR3 reads CASSPRDTIYF. CDR3 sequence (DNA): TGTGCCAGCAGTCCTCGGGACACCATATATTTT.

This clone was detected once. The chain carries TRBV4-1 and TRBJ2-7; D is perhaps TRBD2 (7 bases). V shed 1 base and J shed 2 bases, with 15 bases lying between them. The CDR3 spans 16 residues. Germline CDR1 reads MGHRA; CDR2 reads YSYEKL. The CDR3 sequence: CASSQGLGGETYEQYF. The CDR3 region has the DNA TGCGCCAGCAGCCAAGGATTAGGGGGGGAAACCTACGAGCAGTACTTC.

This chain connects TRBV19 to TRBJ1-1; a weak D match, TRBD1 (5 bases). From germline, CDR1 is LNHDA and CDR2 SQIVND (reference sequence). The CDR3 spans 13 residues. V gave up 8 bases and J gave up 8 bases, with 18 bases separating them. Here the CDR3 DNA reads TGTGCCAGTCGGGACCGTACCCGCGCCGAAGCTTTCTTT. Translating gives CASRDRTRAEAFF.

V usage is TRBV3-1 (or the pseudogene TRBV3-2) and J usage is TRBJ1-4, with a weak D call TRBD1 (6 bases). The V end lost 2 bases, the J end lost 5 bases, and 9 bases lay between the germline ends. CDR1 and CDR2 (germline): LGHDT, YNNKEL (reference sequence). The CDR3 totals 14 residues. The CDR3 DNA reads as TGTGCCAGCAGCCAATGGGGGGCGAATGAAAAACTGTTTTTT. This codes for CASSQWGANEKLFF.

This chain uses TRBV28 with TRBJ1-2; TRBD1 aligns across 9 bases. Germline loops: CDR1 MDHEN, CDR2 SYDVKM. J gave up 7 bases and V 6 bases, and 6 bases lay outside the gene matches. The CDR3 is 13 residues long. The DNA for the CDR3 is TGTGCCAGCAGACCGACAGGGGGGTCTGGCTACACCTTC. Translating it yields CASRPTGGSGYTF.

In nucleotides, the CDR3 is TGTGCCAGTAGTTTCTCGGGACAGGCCAACGTCCTGACTTTC. Amino acid sequence: CASSFSGQANVLTF. The V gene is TRBV19, the J gene TRBJ2-6; possibly TRBD1 for D (6 bases). The germline CDR1 and CDR2 sequences are LNHDA and SQIVND (reference sequence). The CDR3 has 14 amino acids. V shed 5 bases and J shed 6 bases, with 11 bases lying between them.

This chain links TRBV4-3 with TRBJ2-1; D is unresolved. The germline CDR1 and CDR2 sequences are LGHNA and YSLEER. The CDR3 totals 15 residues. V was trimmed by 1 base and J by 8 bases, leaving 15 bases between them. DNA of the CDR3: TGCGCCAGCAGCCAAGGGTGGAGAACCCCGGATGAGCAGTTCTTC. Translating gives CASSQGWRTPDEQFF.

The chain couples TRBV6-2 or TRBV6-3 to TRBJ1-2; D is possibly TRBD1 (6 bases). Germline lookup yields CDR1 MNHEY and CDR2 SVGEGT. Trimming took off 4 bases at V and 4 bases at J, with 19 bases between the two ends. The CDR3 has 16 residues. The CDR3 here is CASSLDSSNIIYGYTF. In DNA, the CDR3 is TGTGCCAGCAGTTTGGACAGCTCTAATATTATCTATGGCTACACCTTC.

This sequence joins TRBV9 and TRBJ1-6, with D tentatively TRBD1 (6 bases). The V gene lost 0 bases and the J gene lost 9 bases, with 13 bases spanning the gap. Germline V lookup: CDR1 SGDLS, CDR2 YYNGEE. The CDR3 is 15 amino acids. This chain's CDR3 is CASSVGGQLFSPLHF. The CDR3 DNA reads TGTGCCAGCAGCGTAGGGGGACAATTATTTTCACCCCTCCACTTT. Complete variable domain (other parts from reference TRBV9 and TRBJ1-6): DSGVTQTPKHLITATGQRVTLRCSPRSGDLSVYWYQQSLDQGLQFLIQYYNGEERAKGNILERFSAQQFPDLHSELNLSSLELGDSALYFCASSVGGQLFSPLHFGNGTRLTVT.

J is TRBJ1-3 and V is TRBV28; TRBD1 aligns across 7 bases. Trimming removed 3 bases from V and 0 bases from J; junction bases left unmatched: 8. Germline CDR1 is MDHEN and CDR2 is SYDVKM. The CDR3 extends over 17 amino acids. CDR3 region: CASSFLWGQSSGNTIYF. DNA for the CDR3: TGTGCCAGCAGTTTCTTATGGGGACAGTCCTCTGGAAACACCATATATTTT. Based on the CDR3 plus reference TRBV28 and TRBJ1-3, the full variable domain is DVKVTQSSRYLVKRTGEKVFLECVQDMDHENMFWYRQDPGLGLRLIYFSYDVKMKEKGDIPEGYSVSREKKERFSLILESASTNQTSMYLCASSFLWGQSSGNTIYFGEGSWLTVV.

This chain connects TRBV6-5 to TRBJ2-5, with 12 bases matching TRBD2. The germline CDR1 and CDR2 sequences are MNHEY and SVGAGI. Trimming removed 6 bases from V and 4 bases from J; junction bases left unmatched: 6. The CDR3 sequence is 15 residues long. The CDR3 here is CASRPGTSGSETQYF. CDR3 DNA: TGTGCCAGCAGGCCTGGGACTAGCGGGTCAGAGACCCAGTACTTC.

This chain uses TRBV7-9 with TRBJ1-6; D is unclear. Trimming shortened V by 3 bases and J by 5 bases, and 11 bases separated the two germline ends. This CDR3 spans 15 amino acids. Per germline, CDR1 SEHNR and CDR2 FQNEAQ (reference sequence). CDR3 in DNA: TGTGCCAGCAGCTTTTCTAACACAGATAATTCACCCCTCCACTTT. This translates into CASSFSNTDNSPLHF.

This clone occurred once. CDR3 nucleotide sequence: TGTGCCAGCTCACCAAGACAGGGGAACACTGAAGCTTTCTTT. The encoded protein is CASSPRQGNTEAFF. The V call is TRBV18, the J call TRBJ1-1; 7 positions match TRBD1. CDR3 length: 14 residues. J gave up 1 base and V 2 bases, and 1 base lay outside the gene matches. The germline gives CDR1 KGHSH, CDR2 LQKENI. Looking up the rest from reference TRBV18 and TRBJ1-1 gives the full variable domain: NAGVMQNPRHLVRRRGQEARLRCSPMKGHSHVYWYRQLPEEGLKFMVYLQKENIIDESGMPKERFSAEFPKEGPSILRIQQVVRGDSAAYFCASSPRQGNTEAFFGQGTRLTVV.

The J gene is TRBJ1-4, the V gene TRBV9; 9 positions agree with TRBD1. The CDR3 runs 16 residues. Germline lookup yields CDR1 SGDLS and CDR2 YYNGEE. J lost 2 bases, V lost 4 bases, and 6 bases had no gene match. CDR3 DNA: TGTGCCAGCAGCACCGGGACAGGGTCCACTAATGAAAAACTGTTTTTT. This encodes CASSTGTGSTNEKLFF.

The chain carries TRBV7-9 and TRBJ1-2, with a tentative D call TRBD1 (5 bases). Germline V gene sequence: CDR1 SEHNR, CDR2 FQNEAQ (reference sequence). V was cut by 5 bases and J by 6 bases, with 13 bases left in between. This CDR3 comprises 13 residues. The CDR3 DNA is TGTGCCAGCAGCCTTGTGGGGCTGGATGGCTACACCTTC. Translation gives CASSLVGLDGYTF.

The V gene is TRBV18, the J gene TRBJ2-7; 8 nucleotides line up with TRBD2. Germline V gene lookup returns CDR1 KGHSH and CDR2 LQKENI. This CDR3 contains 15 residues. Trimming at V came to 5 bases and at J to 2 bases, leaving 8 bases not matched to a gene. The CDR3 loop is CASSGRGAITYEQYF. CDR3 DNA: TGTGCCAGCTCAGGGCGGGGGGCAATAACCTACGAGCAGTACTTC.